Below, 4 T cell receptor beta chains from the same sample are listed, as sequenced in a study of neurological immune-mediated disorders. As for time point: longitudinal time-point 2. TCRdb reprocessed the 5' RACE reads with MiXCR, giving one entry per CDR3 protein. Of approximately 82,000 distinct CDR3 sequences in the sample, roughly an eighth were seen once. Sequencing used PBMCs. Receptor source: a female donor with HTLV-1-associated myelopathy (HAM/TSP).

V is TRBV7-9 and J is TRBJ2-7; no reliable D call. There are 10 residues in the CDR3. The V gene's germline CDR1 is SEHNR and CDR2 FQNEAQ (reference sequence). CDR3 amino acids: CVRRPHEQYF. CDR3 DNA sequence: TGTGTCCGGCGACCGCACGAGCAGTACTTC. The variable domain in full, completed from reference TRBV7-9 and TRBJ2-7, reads DTGVSQNPRHKITKRGQNVTFRCDPISEHNRLYWYRQTLGQGPEFLTYFQNEAQLEKSRLLSDRFSAERPKGSFSTLEIQRTEQGDSAMYLCVRRPHEQYFGPGTRLTVT.

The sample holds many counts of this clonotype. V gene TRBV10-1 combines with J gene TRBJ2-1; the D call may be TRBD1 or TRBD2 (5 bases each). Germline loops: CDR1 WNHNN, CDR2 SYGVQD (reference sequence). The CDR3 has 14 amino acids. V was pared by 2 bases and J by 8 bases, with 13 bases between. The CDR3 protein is CASSEGTELHEQFF. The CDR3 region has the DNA TGCGCCAGCAGTGAGGGGACCGAGCTCCATGAGCAGTTCTTC.

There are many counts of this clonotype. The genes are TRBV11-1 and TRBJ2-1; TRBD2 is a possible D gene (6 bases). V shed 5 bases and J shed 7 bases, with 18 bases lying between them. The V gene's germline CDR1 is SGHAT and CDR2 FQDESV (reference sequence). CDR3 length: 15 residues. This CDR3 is CASSPTSFSGNEQFF. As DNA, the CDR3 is TGTGCCAGCAGCCCGACTAGTTTTTCGGGTAATGAGCAGTTCTTC.

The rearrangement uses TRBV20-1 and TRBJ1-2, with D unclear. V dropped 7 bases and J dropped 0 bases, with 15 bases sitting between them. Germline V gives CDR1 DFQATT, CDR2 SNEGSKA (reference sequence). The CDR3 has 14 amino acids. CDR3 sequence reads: CSESVRTTNYGYTF. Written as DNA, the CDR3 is TGCAGTGAAAGCGTGAGAACCACTAACTATGGCTACACCTTC.